These T cell receptor beta chains were read from a single sample in a study of radiation and T cells in renal cell carcinoma. Profiled with immunoSEQ multiplex PCR; TCRdb holds only in-frame clones, not every one. This sample has around 86,000 clones, with approximately 86% found just once. This sample comprised blood, obtained from a patient whose treatment included radiotherapy and nephrectomy. Every receptor here comes from a woman in her forties or fifties with renal cell carcinoma. Both conserved end residues are part of each CDR3. Fields, in order: V gene, D gene, clone size, J gene, CDR3 protein, CDR3 DNA. The D gene is left open where the match is weak. Rows give clone size only sometimes, using once, few, many, or a class for an expanded clone.

TRBV7-9	NA	NA	TRBJ2-7	CASSQAQFNEQYF	TGTGCCAGCAGCCAGGCGCAGTTCAACGAGCAGTACTTC
TRBV5-1	NA	NA	TRBJ1-4	CASSLNGGRDEKLFF	TGCGCCAGCAGCTTGAATGGGGGGAGGGATGAAAAACTGTTTTTT
TRBV7-2	TRBD1	NA	TRBJ1-5	CASSLGQGMGISNQPQHF	TGTGCCAGCAGCTTGGGACAGGGGATGGGTATAAGCAATCAGCCCCAGCATTTT
TRBV6-4	NA	medium-sized	TRBJ2-2	CASSDRETGELFF	TGTGCCAGCAGTGACAGGGAAACCGGGGAGCTGTTTTTT
TRBV7-3	NA	NA	TRBJ2-1	CASSPRQESNEQFF	TGTGCCAGCAGCCCAAGACAGGAGAGCAATGAGCAGTTCTTC
TRBV29-1	TRBD1	NA	TRBJ2-5	CSVRQGALQETQYF	TGCAGCGTTAGACAGGGGGCCCTCCAAGAGACCCAGTACTTC
TRBV6-6	NA	NA	TRBJ1-5	CASSRQGTGIGQPQHF	TGTGCCAGCAGTCGGCAGGGGACCGGTATAGGGCAGCCCCAGCATTTT
TRBV6-1	NA	NA	TRBJ2-7	CASSEEDFTPTYEQYF	TGTGCCAGCAGTGAAGAGGACTTCACCCCCACCTACGAGCAGTACTTC
TRBV25-1	TRBD2	NA	TRBJ2-7	CASSLTSGSRYEQYF	TGTGCCAGCAGCCTCACTAGCGGGAGTAGGTACGAGCAGTACTTC
TRBV15	NA	NA	TRBJ2-1	CATSRDRIGYNEQFF	TGTGCCACCAGCAGAGATCGGATTGGTTACAATGAGCAGTTCTTC
TRBV10-1	NA	medium-sized	TRBJ1-5	CASSDRQTRCQPQHF	TGCGCCAGCAGTGACAGGCAAACCCGGTGTCAGCCCCAGCATTTT
TRBV11-2	NA	NA	TRBJ2-3	CASSLSPAGRYF	TGTGCCAGCAGCTTAAGCCCCGCGGGCCGCTATTTT
TRBV5-6	TRBD1	NA	TRBJ2-3	CASSPRTGGGGTQYF	TGTGCCAGCAGCCCCAGGACAGGGGGCGGAGGTACGCAGTATTTT
TRBV5-1	NA	NA	TRBJ2-5	CASSPTGARETQYF	TGCGCCAGCAGCCCAACCGGGGCCCGGGAGACCCAGTACTTC
TRBV6-5	NA	NA	TRBJ1-3	CASSDVGFSGNTIYF	TGTGCCAGCAGCGATGTAGGATTTTCTGGAAACACCATATATTTT
TRBV2	NA	NA	TRBJ1-1	CASTGSLQPAFF	TGTGCCAGCACCGGGAGCCTACAACCCGCTTTCTTT
TRBV6-5	NA	NA	TRBJ1-3	CASRGPPAGNTIYF	TGTGCCAGCAGAGGGCCCCCGGCTGGAAACACCATATATTTT
TRBV5-1	TRBD1	NA	TRBJ1-5	CASSVGTGNQPQHF	TGCGCCAGCAGCGTCGGGACAGGGAATCAGCCCCAGCATTTT
TRBV19	TRBD1	NA	TRBJ1-4	CASTGQPNEKLFF	TGTGCCTCAACGGGACAGCCTAATGAAAAACTGTTTTTT
TRBV19	TRBD2	NA	TRBJ2-7	CASSPRLAGDGEQYF	TGTGCCAGTAGTCCCCGACTAGCGGGAGATGGCGAGCAGTACTTC
TRBV7-8	TRBD2	NA	TRBJ2-7	CASSLLQGAGVGYEQYF	TGTGCCAGCAGCCTATTACAGGGAGCGGGAGTGGGCTACGAGCAGTACTTC
TRBV10-3	TRBD1	few	TRBJ2-7	CATRDSSYEQYF	TGTGCCACCCGGGACAGCTCCTACGAGCAGTACTTC
TRBV5-6	NA	NA	TRBJ2-3	CASSLDTITDTQYF	TGTGCCAGCAGCTTGGACACCATCACAGATACGCAGTATTTT
TRBV10-1	TRBD2	NA	TRBJ2-1	CASSGTSEFNEQFF	TGCGCCAGCTCTGGGACTAGCGAATTCAATGAGCAGTTCTTC
TRBV15	NA	NA	TRBJ2-3	CATSRPRNRDTSTDTQYF	TGTGCCACCAGCAGACCAAGAAACCGGGACACCAGCACAGATACGCAGTATTTT
TRBV4-3	NA	NA	TRBJ2-3	CASSQGSPDTQYF	TGCGCCAGCAGCCAAGGCTCGCCAGATACGCAGTATTTT
TRBV6-5	TRBD2	NA	TRBJ2-1	CASSTGTRVFEQFF	TGTGCCAGCAGTACCGGGACTAGGGTATTTGAGCAGTTCTTC